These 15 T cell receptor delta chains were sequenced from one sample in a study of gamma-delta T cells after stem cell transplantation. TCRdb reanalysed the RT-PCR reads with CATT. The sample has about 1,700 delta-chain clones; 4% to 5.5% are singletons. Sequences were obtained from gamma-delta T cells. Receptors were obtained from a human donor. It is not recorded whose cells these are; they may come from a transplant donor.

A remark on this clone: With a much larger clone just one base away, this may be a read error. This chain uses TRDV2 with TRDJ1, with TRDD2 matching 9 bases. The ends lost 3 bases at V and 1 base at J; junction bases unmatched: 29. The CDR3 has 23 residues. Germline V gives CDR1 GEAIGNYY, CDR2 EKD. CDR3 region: CACDLLRALPTVALGMATDKLIF. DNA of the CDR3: TGTGCCTGTGACTTACTACGTGCCCTTCCTACGGTGGCTCTGGGGATGGCCACCGATAAACTCATCTTT.

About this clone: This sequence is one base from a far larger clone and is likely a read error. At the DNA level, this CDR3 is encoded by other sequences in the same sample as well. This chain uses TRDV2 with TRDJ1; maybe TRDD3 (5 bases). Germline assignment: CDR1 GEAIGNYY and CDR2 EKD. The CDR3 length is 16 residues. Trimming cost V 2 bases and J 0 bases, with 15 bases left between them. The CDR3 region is CACDRLGELYTDKLIF. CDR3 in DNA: TGTGCCTGTGACAGGCTAGGGGAACTGTACACCGATAAACTCATCTTT.

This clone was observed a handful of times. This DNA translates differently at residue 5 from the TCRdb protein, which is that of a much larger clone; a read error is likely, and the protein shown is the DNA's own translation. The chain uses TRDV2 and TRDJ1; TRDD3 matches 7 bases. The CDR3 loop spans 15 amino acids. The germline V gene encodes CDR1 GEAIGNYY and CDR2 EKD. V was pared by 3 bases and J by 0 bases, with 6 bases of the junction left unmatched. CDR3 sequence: CACDPLTGDTDKLIF. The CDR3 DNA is TGTGCCTGTGACCCACTTACTGGGGACACCGATAAACTCATCTTT.

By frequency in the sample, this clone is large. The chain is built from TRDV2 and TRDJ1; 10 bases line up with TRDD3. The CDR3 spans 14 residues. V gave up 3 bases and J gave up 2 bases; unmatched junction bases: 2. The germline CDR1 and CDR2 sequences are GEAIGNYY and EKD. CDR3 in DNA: TGTGCCTGTGACGCCTGGGGGATAACCGATAAACTCATCTTT. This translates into CACDAWGITDKLIF.

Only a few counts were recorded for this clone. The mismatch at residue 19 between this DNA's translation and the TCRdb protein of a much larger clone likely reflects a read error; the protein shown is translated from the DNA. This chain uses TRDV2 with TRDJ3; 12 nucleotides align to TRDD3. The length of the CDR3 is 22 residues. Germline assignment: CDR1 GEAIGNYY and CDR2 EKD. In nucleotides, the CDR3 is TGTGCCTGTGACCAACCCCCACTGGGGGATACTACTCTGTCCTGGGACACCCGACGGATGTTTTTC. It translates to CACDQPPLGDTTLSWDTRRMFF.

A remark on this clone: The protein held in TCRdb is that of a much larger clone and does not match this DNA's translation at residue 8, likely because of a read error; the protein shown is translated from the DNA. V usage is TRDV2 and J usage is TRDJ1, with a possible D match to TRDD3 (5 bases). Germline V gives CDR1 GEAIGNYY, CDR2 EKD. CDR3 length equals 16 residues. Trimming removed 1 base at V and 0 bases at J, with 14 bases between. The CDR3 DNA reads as TGTGCCTGTGACACGTACTGGTGGCCCGACACCGATAAACTCATCTTT. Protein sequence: CACDTYWWPDTDKLIF.

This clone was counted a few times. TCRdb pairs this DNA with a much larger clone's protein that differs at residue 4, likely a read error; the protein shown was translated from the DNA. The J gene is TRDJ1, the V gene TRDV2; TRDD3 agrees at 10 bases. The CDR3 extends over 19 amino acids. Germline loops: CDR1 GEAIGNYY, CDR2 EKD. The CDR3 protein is CACATVRSYWGMNTDKLIF. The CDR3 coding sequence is TGTGCCTGTGCCACCGTCCGCTCCTACTGGGGGATGAATACCGATAAACTCATCTTT.

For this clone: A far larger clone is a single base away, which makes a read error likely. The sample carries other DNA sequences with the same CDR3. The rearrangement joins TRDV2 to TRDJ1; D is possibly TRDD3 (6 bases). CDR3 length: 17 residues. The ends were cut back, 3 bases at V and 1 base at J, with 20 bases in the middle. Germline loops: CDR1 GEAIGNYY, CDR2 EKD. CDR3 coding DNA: TGTGCCTGTGACCCGATACTGGGAGCCACCTCCACCGATAAACTCATCTTT. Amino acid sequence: CACDPILGATSTDKLIF.

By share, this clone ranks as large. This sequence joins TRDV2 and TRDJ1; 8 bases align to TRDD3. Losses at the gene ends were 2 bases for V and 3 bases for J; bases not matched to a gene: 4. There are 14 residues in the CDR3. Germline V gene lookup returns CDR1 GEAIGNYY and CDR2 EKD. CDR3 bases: TGTGCCTGTGACAAACTGGGGGGCCCCGATAAACTCATCTTT. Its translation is CACDKLGGPDKLIF.

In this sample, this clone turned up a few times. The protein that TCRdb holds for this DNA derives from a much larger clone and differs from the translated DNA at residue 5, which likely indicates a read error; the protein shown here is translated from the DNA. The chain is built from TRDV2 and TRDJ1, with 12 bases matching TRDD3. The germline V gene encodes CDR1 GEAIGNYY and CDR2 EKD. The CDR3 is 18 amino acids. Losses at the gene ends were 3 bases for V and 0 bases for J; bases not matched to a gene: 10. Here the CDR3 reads CACDPLLGDTHYTDKLIF. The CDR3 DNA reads TGTGCCTGTGACCCCCTACTGGGGGATACACATTACACCGATAAACTCATCTTT.

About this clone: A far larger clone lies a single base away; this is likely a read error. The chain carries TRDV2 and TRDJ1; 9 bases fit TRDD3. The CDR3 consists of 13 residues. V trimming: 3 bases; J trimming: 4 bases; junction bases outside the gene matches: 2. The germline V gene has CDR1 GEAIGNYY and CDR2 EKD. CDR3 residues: CACDAWGIDKLIF. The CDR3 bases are TGTGCCTGTGACGCCTGGGGGATCGATAAACTCATCTTT.

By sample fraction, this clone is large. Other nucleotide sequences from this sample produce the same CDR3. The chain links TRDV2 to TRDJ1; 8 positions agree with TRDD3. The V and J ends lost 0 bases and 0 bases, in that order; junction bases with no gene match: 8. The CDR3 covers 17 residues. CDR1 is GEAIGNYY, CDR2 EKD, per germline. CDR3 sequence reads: CACDTLGEKVYTDKLIF. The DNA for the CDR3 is TGTGCCTGTGACACCCTGGGGGAGAAGGTGTACACCGATAAACTCATCTTT.

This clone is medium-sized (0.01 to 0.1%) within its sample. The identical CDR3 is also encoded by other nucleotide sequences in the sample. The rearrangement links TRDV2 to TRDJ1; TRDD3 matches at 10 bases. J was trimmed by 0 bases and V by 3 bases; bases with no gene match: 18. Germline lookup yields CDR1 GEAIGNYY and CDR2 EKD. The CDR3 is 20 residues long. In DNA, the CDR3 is TGTGCCTGTGACCTTTTACTGGGGGATCCAAACCCGAGGTACACCGATAAACTCATCTTT. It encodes CACDLLLGDPNPRYTDKLIF.

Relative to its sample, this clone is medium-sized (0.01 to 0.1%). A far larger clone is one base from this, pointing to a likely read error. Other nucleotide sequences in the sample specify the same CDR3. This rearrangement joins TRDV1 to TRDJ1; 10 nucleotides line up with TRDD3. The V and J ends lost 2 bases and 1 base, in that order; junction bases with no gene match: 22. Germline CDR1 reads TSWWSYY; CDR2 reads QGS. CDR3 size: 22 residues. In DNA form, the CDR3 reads TGTGCTCTTGGGGAAAGTCCCATATCTTATTACTGGGGGATCAGGGGCACCGATAAACTCATCTTT. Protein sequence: CALGESPISYYWGIRGTDKLIF.

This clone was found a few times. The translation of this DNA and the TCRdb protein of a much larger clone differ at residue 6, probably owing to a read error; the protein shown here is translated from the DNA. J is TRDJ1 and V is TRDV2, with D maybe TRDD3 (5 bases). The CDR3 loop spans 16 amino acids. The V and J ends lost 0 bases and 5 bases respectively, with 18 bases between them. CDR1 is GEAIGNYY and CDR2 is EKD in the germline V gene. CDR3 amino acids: CACDTPGTAETDKLIF. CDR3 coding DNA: TGTGCCTGTGACACCCCGGGGACGGCCGAGACTGATAAACTCATCTTT.